The entry below gives a single T cell receptor beta chain sequence along with its context. Its antigen remains unknown. This sample is part of a study of beta chain features in type 1 diabetes. About the research overall: What patients shared with healthy donors was a similar profile of age, gender and cell yields.

Study-wide results and caveats: Shorter templates might be favored by PCR, equally in patients and controls. TCRB CDR3s from Type 1 diabetes patients were moderately but significantly shorter in all four CD4+ subsets.

Sequencing targeted expressed TCRB transcripts, as all isolated RNA had been reverse transcribed. Naive, central memory and regulatory T cell samples came to a mean of approximately 3.6 million reads. Clones were sequenced by immunoSEQ multiplex PCR, and TCRdb holds only the in-frame ones, with some missing. This sample has some 150,000 clones; 10% to 15% occur once, and the top ten carry approximately 1.3%. The CDR3 has 14 residues. Looked up from germline, CDR1 is MDHEN and CDR2 is SYDVKM. V was clipped by 5 bases and J by 8 bases; unmatched bases: 8. The J gene is TRBJ1-2, the V gene TRBV28, with 10 bases fitting TRBD1. The clonotype was recovered from a man between 18 and 29 years old with type 1 diabetes. Material for sequencing was central memory CD4+ T cells from blood. In DNA, the CDR3 is TGTGCCAGCAGTCCCGGGACAGGGGCTAGAGGCTACACCTTC. Its protein is CASSPGTGARGYTF.